This paragraph covers one T cell receptor (beta chain) sequence. TCRdb's copy holds only in-frame clones and misses some; the assay was immunoSEQ multiplex PCR. There are about 200,000 clones in the sample; about 84% occur only once, and 6.5% to 9% lies in the top ten. The entry originates in a study of blood T cell repertoires in COVID-19. The sequenced material came from PBMCs or T cells enriched from blood (not recorded which). The sequence was collected from a woman aged 40 to 50 with acute COVID-19.

The CDR3 reads CATSDFSGRGVEGDEQFF. CDR3 nucleotide sequence: TGTGCCACCAGTGATTTTAGCGGGAGGGGGGTAGAAGGCGATGAGCAGTTCTTC. V is TRBV24-1 and J is TRBJ2-1; 11 nucleotides align to TRBD2. V was pared by 1 base and J by 8 bases, with 12 bases of the junction left unmatched. Germline V lookup: CDR1 KGHDR, CDR2 SFDVKD. The CDR3 sequence is 18 residues long.